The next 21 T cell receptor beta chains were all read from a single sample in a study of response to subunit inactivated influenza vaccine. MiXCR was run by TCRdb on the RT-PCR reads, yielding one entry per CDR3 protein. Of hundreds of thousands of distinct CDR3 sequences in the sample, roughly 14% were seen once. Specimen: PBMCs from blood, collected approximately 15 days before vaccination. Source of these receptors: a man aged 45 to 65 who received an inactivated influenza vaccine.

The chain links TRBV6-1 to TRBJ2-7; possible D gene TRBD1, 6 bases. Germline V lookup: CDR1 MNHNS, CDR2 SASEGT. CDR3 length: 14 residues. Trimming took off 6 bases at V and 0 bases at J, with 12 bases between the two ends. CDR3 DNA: TGTGCCAGCAGAGGACACAGGGACTCCTACGAGCAGTACTTC. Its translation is CASRGHRDSYEQYF.

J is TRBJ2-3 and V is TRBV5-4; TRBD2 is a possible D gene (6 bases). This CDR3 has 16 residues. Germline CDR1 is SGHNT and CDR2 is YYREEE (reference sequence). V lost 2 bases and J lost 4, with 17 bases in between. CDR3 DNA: TGTGCCAGCAGCTTTAGAATGGGACTTGGAGCAGATACGCAGTATTTT. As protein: CASSFRMGLGADTQYF.

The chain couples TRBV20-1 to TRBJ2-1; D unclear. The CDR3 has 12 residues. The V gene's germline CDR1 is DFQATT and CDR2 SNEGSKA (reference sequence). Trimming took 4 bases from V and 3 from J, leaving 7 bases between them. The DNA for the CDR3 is TGCAGTGCTAATAGTTACTACAATGAGCAGTTCTTC. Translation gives CSANSYYNEQFF.

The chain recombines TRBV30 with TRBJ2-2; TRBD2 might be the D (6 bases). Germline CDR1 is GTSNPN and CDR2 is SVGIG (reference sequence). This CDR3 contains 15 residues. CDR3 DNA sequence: TGTGCTTTCTGGCCGGGGACTGCGAACACCGGGGAGCTGTTTTTT. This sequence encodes CAFWPGTANTGELFF.

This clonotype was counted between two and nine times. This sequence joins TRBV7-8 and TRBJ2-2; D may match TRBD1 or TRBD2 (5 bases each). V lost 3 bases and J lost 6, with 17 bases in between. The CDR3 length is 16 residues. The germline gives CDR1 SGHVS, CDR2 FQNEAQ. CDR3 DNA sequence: TGTGCCAGCAGCTTGAGAGGGGCTAGCTCGCCCGGGGAGCTGTTTTTT. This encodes CASSLRGASSPGELFF.

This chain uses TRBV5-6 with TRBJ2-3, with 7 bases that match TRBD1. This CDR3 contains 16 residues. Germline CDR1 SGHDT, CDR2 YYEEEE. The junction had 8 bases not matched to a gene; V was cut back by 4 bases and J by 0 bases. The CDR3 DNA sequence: TGTGCCAGCAGCCCCAGGACAGGCCTGAGCACAGATACGCAGTATTTT. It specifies CASSPRTGLSTDTQYF.

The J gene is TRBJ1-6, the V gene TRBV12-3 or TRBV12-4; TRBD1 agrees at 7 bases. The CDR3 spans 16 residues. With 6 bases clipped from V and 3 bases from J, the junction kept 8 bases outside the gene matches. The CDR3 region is CASSLVRQGYNSPLHF. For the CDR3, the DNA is TGTGCCAGCAGCCTCGTCCGACAGGGCTATAATTCACCCCTCCACTTT.

DNA for the CDR3: TGTGCCAGCTGTAAGGGGGCTGGCCGTCGGAATGAGCAGTTCTTC. This encodes CASCKGAGRRNEQFF. V and J are TRBV12-3 or TRBV12-4 and TRBJ2-1; 7 nucleotides align to TRBD1. V shed 8 bases, J shed 7 bases, and the junction held 14 bases outside the gene matches. The CDR3 contains 15 residues.

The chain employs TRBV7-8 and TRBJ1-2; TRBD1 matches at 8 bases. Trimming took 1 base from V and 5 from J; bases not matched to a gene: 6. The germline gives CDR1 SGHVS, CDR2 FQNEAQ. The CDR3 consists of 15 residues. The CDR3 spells CASSLVPGGQYGYTF. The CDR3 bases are TGTGCCAGCAGCTTAGTCCCAGGGGGCCAGTATGGCTACACCTTC.

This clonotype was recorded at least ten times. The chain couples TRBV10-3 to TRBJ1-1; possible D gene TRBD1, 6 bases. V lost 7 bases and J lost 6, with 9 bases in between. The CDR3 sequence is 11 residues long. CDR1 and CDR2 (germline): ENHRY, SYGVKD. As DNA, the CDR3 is TGTGCCATCAAGAAGGGGGCTGAAGCTTTCTTT. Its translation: CAIKKGAEAFF.

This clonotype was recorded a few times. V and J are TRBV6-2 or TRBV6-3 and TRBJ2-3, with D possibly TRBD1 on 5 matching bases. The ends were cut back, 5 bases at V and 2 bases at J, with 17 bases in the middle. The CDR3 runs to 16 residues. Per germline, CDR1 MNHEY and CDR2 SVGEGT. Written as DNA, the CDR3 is TGTGCCAGCAGTCCAGGGCCTTCGGGCAACACAGATACGCAGTATTTT. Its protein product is CASSPGPSGNTDTQYF.

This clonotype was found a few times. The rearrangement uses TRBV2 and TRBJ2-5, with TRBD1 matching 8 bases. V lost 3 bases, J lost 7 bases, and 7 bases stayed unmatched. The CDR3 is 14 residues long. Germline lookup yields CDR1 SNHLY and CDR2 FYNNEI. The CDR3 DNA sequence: TGTGCCAGCAGTGACGGACAGGGATCGTGGACCCAGTACTTC. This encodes CASSDGQGSWTQYF.

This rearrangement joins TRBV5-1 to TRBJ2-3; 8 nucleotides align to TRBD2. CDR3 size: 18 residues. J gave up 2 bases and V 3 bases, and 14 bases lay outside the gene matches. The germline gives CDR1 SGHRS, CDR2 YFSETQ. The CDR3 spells CASSWTPSGSGITDTQYF. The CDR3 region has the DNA TGCGCCAGCAGCTGGACACCGAGCGGTAGCGGGATCACAGATACGCAGTATTTT.

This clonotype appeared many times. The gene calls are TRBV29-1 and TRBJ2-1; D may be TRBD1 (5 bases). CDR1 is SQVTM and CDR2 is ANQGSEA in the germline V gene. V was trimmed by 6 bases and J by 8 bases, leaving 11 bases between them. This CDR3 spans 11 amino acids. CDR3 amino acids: CSVDQGYEQFF. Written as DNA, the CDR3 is TGCAGCGTCGACCAGGGCTATGAGCAGTTCTTC.

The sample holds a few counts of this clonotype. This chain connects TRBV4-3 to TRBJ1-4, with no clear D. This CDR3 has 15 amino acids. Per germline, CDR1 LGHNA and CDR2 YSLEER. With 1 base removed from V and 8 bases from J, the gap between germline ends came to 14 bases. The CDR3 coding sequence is TGCGCCAGCAGCCAAGGTCTTGCGATGGGGGAAAAACTGTTTTTT. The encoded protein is CASSQGLAMGEKLFF.

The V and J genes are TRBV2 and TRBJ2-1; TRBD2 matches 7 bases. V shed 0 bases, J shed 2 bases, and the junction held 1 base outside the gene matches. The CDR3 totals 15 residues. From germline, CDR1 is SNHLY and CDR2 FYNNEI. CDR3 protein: CASSEAAGAYNEQFF. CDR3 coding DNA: TGTGCCAGCAGTGAAGCTGCGGGAGCCTACAATGAGCAGTTCTTC.

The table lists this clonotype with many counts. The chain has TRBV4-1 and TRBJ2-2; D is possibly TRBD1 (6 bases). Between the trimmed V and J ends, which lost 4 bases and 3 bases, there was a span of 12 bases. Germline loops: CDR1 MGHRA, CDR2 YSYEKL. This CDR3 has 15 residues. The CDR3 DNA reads TGCGCCAGCAGCCTGGCAGGGGTGGACACCGGGGAGCTGTTTTTT. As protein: CASSLAGVDTGELFF.

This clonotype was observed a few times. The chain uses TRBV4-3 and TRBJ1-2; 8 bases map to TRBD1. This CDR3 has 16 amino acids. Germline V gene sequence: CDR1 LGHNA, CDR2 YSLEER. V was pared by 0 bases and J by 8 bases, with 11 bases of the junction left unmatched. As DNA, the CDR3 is TGCGCCAGCAGCCAAGACAGGGGGCTCTCAACAGGAGGCTACACCTTC. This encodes CASSQDRGLSTGGYTF.

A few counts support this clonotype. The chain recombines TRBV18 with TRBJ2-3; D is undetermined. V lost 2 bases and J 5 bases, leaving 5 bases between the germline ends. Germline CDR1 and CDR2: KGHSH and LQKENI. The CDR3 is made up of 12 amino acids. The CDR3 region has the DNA TGTGCCAGCTCACCATGGGAAGATACGCAGTATTTT. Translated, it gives CASSPWEDTQYF.

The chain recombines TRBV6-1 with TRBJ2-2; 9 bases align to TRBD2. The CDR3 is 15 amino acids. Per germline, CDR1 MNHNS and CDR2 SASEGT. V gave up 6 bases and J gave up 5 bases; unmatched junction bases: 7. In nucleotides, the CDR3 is TGTGCCAGCAGAATATCTAGCGGGACGACCGGGGAGCTGTTTTTT. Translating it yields CASRISSGTTGELFF.

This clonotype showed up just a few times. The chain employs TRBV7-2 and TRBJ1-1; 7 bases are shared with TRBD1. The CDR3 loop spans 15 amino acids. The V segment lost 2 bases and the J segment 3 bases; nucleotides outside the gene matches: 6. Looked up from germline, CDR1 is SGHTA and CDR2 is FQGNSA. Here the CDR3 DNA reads TGTGCCAGCAGCTTATGGACAGGTCGTGACACTGAAGCTTTCTTT. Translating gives CASSLWTGRDTEAFF.